The 22 T cell receptor beta chains below all came from one sample that was sequenced in a study of cytomegalovirus exposure and HLA in healthy donors. The PCR used 60 Vbeta and 13 Jbeta primers. The table came from immunoSEQ multiplex PCR; TCRdb's copy has only in-frame clones and leaves some out. The sample consists of 110,000 or so clones, roughly 82% of them appearing once. The sequenced sample consisted of PBMCs. These receptors came from a man aged 18 to 30 in good health and CMV-seropositive.

The V gene is TRBV4-1, the J gene TRBJ1-5, with D possibly TRBD1 on 6 matching bases. The CDR3 runs to 15 residues. The V and J ends lost 3 bases and 2 bases respectively, with 11 bases between them. Germline-derived CDR1 and CDR2 are MGHRA and YSYEKL. The CDR3 loop reads CASSQNRVGNQPQHF. The CDR3 DNA sequence: TGCGCCAGCAGCCAGAACAGGGTCGGCAATCAGCCCCAGCATTTT.

The chain joins TRBV2 to TRBJ2-7; D is undetermined. With 3 bases removed from V and 4 bases from J, the gap between germline ends came to 7 bases. CDR1 is SNHLY and CDR2 is FYNNEI in the germline V gene. The CDR3 is 12 amino acids. CDR3 protein: CASSEEWYEQYF. In DNA form, the CDR3 reads TGTGCCAGCAGTGAGGAGTGGTACGAGCAGTACTTC.

The chain links TRBV11-2 to TRBJ2-3; perhaps TRBD2 as D (5 bases). In germline, CDR1 is SGHAT, CDR2 FQNNGV. V lost 1 base to trimming and J lost 4 bases, with 9 bases between them. The CDR3 contains 14 residues. The CDR3: CASSLGGEADTQYF. In DNA form, the CDR3 reads TGTGCCAGCAGCTTAGGGGGAGAGGCAGATACGCAGTATTTT. The whole variable domain, remainder taken from reference TRBV11-2 and TRBJ2-3, is EAGVAQSPRYKIIEKRQSVAFWCNPISGHATLYWYQQILGQGPKLLIQFQNNGVVDDSQLPKDRFSAERLKGVDSTLKIQPAKLEDSAVYLCASSLGGEADTQYFGPGTRLTVL.

The chain carries TRBV10-2 and TRBJ1-4, with no clear D. CDR3 length equals 12 residues. Germline V gives CDR1 WSHSY, CDR2 SAAADI. The V end lost 0 bases, the J end lost 12 bases, and 8 bases lay between the germline ends. Written as DNA, the CDR3 is TGCGCCAGCAGTGAGTCCTGGCGGCAACTGTTTTTT. It is translated as CASSESWRQLFF.

This chain connects TRBV7-9 to TRBJ1-4; D unclear. Trimming took 1 base from V and 12 from J, leaving 6 bases between them. Looked up from germline, CDR1 is SEHNR and CDR2 is FQNEAQ (reference sequence). The CDR3 is 11 amino acids. CDR3 loop: CASSLDEELFF. The CDR3 DNA reads TGTGCCAGCAGCTTAGATGAGGAACTGTTTTTT.

The V call is TRBV5-1, the J call TRBJ2-5; D ambiguous. V was trimmed by 4 bases and J by 3 bases, leaving 4 bases between them. This CDR3 has 11 residues. From germline, CDR1 is SGHRS and CDR2 YFSETQ. CDR3 DNA: TGCGCCAGCAGCCGTAAAGAGACCCAGTACTTC. Translation: CASSRKETQYF.

The chain employs TRBV30 and TRBJ2-3; D call uncertain. The ends were cut back, 1 base at V and 0 bases at J, with 5 bases in the middle. From germline, CDR1 is GTSNPN and CDR2 SVGIG (reference sequence). The CDR3 totals 13 residues. For the CDR3, the DNA is TGTGCCTGGAGTGCCCAGAGCACAGATACGCAGTATTTT. It specifies CAWSAQSTDTQYF.

CDR3 protein: CAGQGPGEWNEQFF. CDR3 in DNA: TGTGCCGGGCAGGGTCCGGGAGAATGGAATGAGCAGTTCTTC. V is TRBV30 and J is TRBJ2-1, with D possibly TRBD2 on 6 matching bases. Looked up from germline, CDR1 is GTSNPN and CDR2 is SVGIG (reference sequence). The length of the CDR3 is 14 residues. Trimming took off 8 bases at V and 7 bases at J, with 21 bases between the two ends. Complete variable domain (other parts from reference TRBV30 and TRBJ2-1): SQTIHQWPATLVQPVGSPLSLECTVEGTSNPNLYWYRQAAGRGLQLLFYSVGIGQISSEVPQNLSASRPQDRQFILSSKKLLLSDSGFYLCAGQGPGEWNEQFFGPGTRLTVL.

The genes are TRBV6-5 and TRBJ2-7; 8 bases fit TRBD1. CDR3 size: 14 residues. Germline CDR1 and CDR2: MNHEY and SVGAGI. Trimming removed 4 bases from V and 2 bases from J; junction bases left unmatched: 4. The CDR3 protein is CASSSGQGAYEQYF. The CDR3 DNA reads TGTGCCAGCAGTTCCGGACAGGGTGCCTACGAGCAGTACTTC.

In nucleotides, the CDR3 is TGTGCCAGCAGTTTTTGGACAGGGGACGCGTATGGCTACACCTTC. Translation: CASSFWTGDAYGYTF. The chain uses TRBV6-5 and TRBJ1-2; 9 nucleotides match TRBD1. The CDR3 is 15 amino acids. From germline, CDR1 is MNHEY and CDR2 SVGAGI. The ends lost 4 bases at V and 5 bases at J; junction bases unmatched: 8.

This chain joins TRBV7-6 and TRBJ2-4; D is uncertain. Germline values: CDR1 SGHVS, CDR2 FNYEAQ. Trimming pared 1 base from V and 6 bases from J, leaving 7 bases between. The CDR3 covers 13 residues. Here the CDR3 DNA reads TGTGCCAGCAGCTTAGGCGTTTCAAACATTCAGTACTTC. Translating it yields CASSLGVSNIQYF.

V is TRBV6-4 and J is TRBJ1-1, with D maybe TRBD1 (5 bases). The germline V and J ends were trimmed by 6 bases and 0 bases, with 14 bases remaining between them. The germline V gene encodes CDR1 MRHNA and CDR2 SNTAGT. The CDR3 is 15 amino acids. The CDR3 reads CASSPEGLMNTEAFF. DNA of the CDR3: TGTGCCAGCAGCCCCGAGGGACTGATGAACACTGAAGCTTTCTTT.

The chain uses TRBV2 and TRBJ2-3; a possible D gene is TRBD2 (6 bases). V lost 3 bases, J lost 5 bases, and 9 bases lay in between. The CDR3 length is 13 residues. From germline, CDR1 is SNHLY and CDR2 FYNNEI. CDR3 in amino acids: CASSDLARDTQYF. DNA for the CDR3: TGTGCCAGCAGTGACCTAGCGAGAGATACGCAGTATTTT.

The V gene is TRBV5-1, the J gene TRBJ1-5; D may be TRBD1 (6 bases). Germline V gene sequence: CDR1 SGHRS, CDR2 YFSETQ. The CDR3 is made up of 14 amino acids. Trimming shortened V by 4 bases and J by 6 bases, and 14 bases separated the two germline ends. The DNA for the CDR3 is TGCGCCAGCAGCCGTACAGGGCCCGGTCAGCCCCAGCATTTT. This encodes CASSRTGPGQPQHF. The variable domain in full, completed from reference TRBV5-1 and TRBJ1-5, reads KAGVTQTPRYLIKTRGQQVTLSCSPISGHRSVSWYQQTPGQGLQFLFEYFSETQRNKGNFPGRFSGRQFSNSRSEMNVSTLELGDSALYLCASSRTGPGQPQHFGDGTRLSIL.

V and J are TRBV29-1 and TRBJ2-5; TRBD2 matches at 10 bases. The CDR3 consists of 14 residues. V trimming: 4 bases; J trimming: 5 bases; junction bases outside the gene matches: 7. CDR1 and CDR2 (germline): SQVTM, ANQGSEA. CDR3 sequence: CSVAASGSSETQYF. The CDR3 nucleotides are TGCAGCGTTGCGGCTAGCGGGAGTTCCGAGACCCAGTACTTC.

Note on this clone: This CDR3 is also generated by other DNA sequences in the sample. This sequence joins TRBV6-5 and TRBJ1-5, with no clear D. V was shortened by 4 bases and J by 3 bases, with 7 bases between the two germline ends. Germline loops: CDR1 MNHEY, CDR2 SVGAGI. The CDR3 length is 13 residues. DNA of the CDR3: TGTGCCAGCAGTTCGAGAGACAATCAGCCCCAGCATTTT. Its translation is CASSSRDNQPQHF.

The chain is built from TRBV6-5 and TRBJ1-5, with a tentative D call TRBD1 (5 bases). The CDR3 has 15 amino acids. V lost 6 bases to trimming and J lost 0 bases, with 12 bases between them. Looked up from germline, CDR1 is MNHEY and CDR2 is SVGAGI. CDR3 amino acids: CASSPPGDSNQPQHF. CDR3 nucleotide sequence: TGTGCCAGCAGCCCCCCGGGGGATAGCAATCAGCCCCAGCATTTT.

The rearrangement joins TRBV5-1 to TRBJ2-4, with 8 bases identical to TRBD1. The CDR3 loop spans 15 amino acids. V dropped 7 bases and J dropped 4; count of bases not matched to a gene: 10. Germline-derived CDR1 and CDR2 are SGHRS and YFSETQ. The CDR3 DNA reads TGCGCCAGCTTCCCGACCAACAGGGGGAAAAACATTCAGTACTTC. Translated: CASFPTNRGKNIQYF. Supplemented by reference TRBV5-1 and TRBJ2-4, the full variable domain reads KAGVTQTPRYLIKTRGQQVTLSCSPISGHRSVSWYQQTPGQGLQFLFEYFSETQRNKGNFPGRFSGRQFSNSRSEMNVSTLELGDSALYLCASFPTNRGKNIQYFGAGTRLSVL.

The V gene is TRBV7-3, the J gene TRBJ2-3, with 9 bases fitting TRBD1. Germline V CDR1 and CDR2: SGHTA, FQGTGA. This CDR3 spans 15 amino acids. V trimming: 5 bases; J trimming: 1 base; junction bases outside the gene matches: 4. The CDR3 DNA reads as TGTGCCAGCAGCACGACAGGGGGTGGCACAGATACGCAGTATTTT. This codes for CASSTTGGGTDTQYF.

This clone showed up just a few times. The gene calls are TRBV11-2 and TRBJ1-1; D gene ambiguous. Germline loops: CDR1 SGHAT, CDR2 FQNNGV. This CDR3 has 13 amino acids. V dropped 5 bases and J dropped 4 bases, with 11 bases sitting between them. CDR3 bases: TGTGCCAGCAGCCGCCGGGAGTTCACTGAAGCTTTCTTT. Translated, it gives CASSRREFTEAFF.

This clone was counted only a few times. V usage is TRBV18 and J usage is TRBJ1-2; 10 bases are shared with TRBD1. The CDR3 totals 13 residues. The junction had 5 bases not matched to a gene; V was cut back by 0 bases and J by 13 bases. Germline values: CDR1 KGHSH, CDR2 LQKENI. This chain's CDR3 is CASSPPGQGSSTF. CDR3 nucleotides: TGTGCCAGCTCACCACCGGGACAGGGGTCTAGCACCTTC.

This clone was found once. This rearrangement joins TRBV15 to TRBJ1-5, with a tentative D call TRBD1 (5 bases). The germline V gene encodes CDR1 LNHNV and CDR2 YYDKDF (reference sequence). CDR3 length: 15 residues. The V end lost 4 bases, the J end lost 0 bases, and 10 bases lay between the germline ends. CDR3 coding DNA: TGTGCCACCAGCAAGGACATTTATAGCAATCAGCCCCAGCATTTT. Protein product: CATSKDIYSNQPQHF.